These 15 T cell receptor beta chains were sequenced from one sample in a study of shared clonotypes between healthy human individuals. The repertoire was sequenced with immunoSEQ multiplex PCR; TCRdb's copy has only in-frame clones and lacks some. This table holds fewer than 1.6 million clones, 98% found once. The source material was naive CD4+ T cells sorted from blood. Noted subset: CD45RA+ positively selected. These receptors originate from a man aged 25-45 years in good health.

This chain connects TRBV9 to TRBJ2-3, with 16 bases fitting TRBD2. The germline V gene encodes CDR1 SGDLS and CDR2 YYNGEE. The CDR3 has 17 amino acids. V lost 3 bases to trimming and J lost 4 bases; unmatched junction nucleotides: 5. The CDR3 sequence: CASSEGLAGGRADTQYF. Written as DNA, the CDR3 is TGTGCCAGCAGCGAGGGACTAGCGGGAGGGCGGGCAGATACGCAGTATTTT.

J is TRBJ2-7 and V is TRBV6-1; 7 bases match TRBD1. CDR3 size: 14 residues. Germline CDR1 is MNHNS and CDR2 is SASEGT. V lost 2 bases, J lost 4 bases, and 5 bases stayed unmatched. The CDR3 loop is CASSERQGQYEQYF. CDR3 DNA sequence: TGTGCCAGCAGTGAACGGCAGGGACAGTACGAGCAGTACTTC.

This clone has only one observation. This chain connects TRBV29-1 to TRBJ2-1, with a tentative D call TRBD2 (6 bases). Trimming left V 6 bases short and J 5 bases short, with 11 bases between. CDR1 SQVTM and CDR2 ANQGSEA come from the germline V gene. This CDR3 has 12 amino acids. The CDR3 spells CSVGTLNNEQFF. The CDR3 nucleotides are TGCAGCGTCGGGACTCTGAACAATGAGCAGTTCTTC.

The rearrangement uses TRBV7-8 and TRBJ2-7, with TRBD1 matching over 10 bases. Germline CDR1 and CDR2: SGHVS and FQNEAQ. The length of the CDR3 is 15 residues. The ends lost 4 bases at V and 3 bases at J; junction bases unmatched: 6. In nucleotides, the CDR3 is TGTGCCAGCAGCTCCCTGGGGGACAGGGGCTACGAGCAGTACTTC. The encoded protein is CASSSLGDRGYEQYF.

The V and J genes are TRBV13 and TRBJ1-1; 8 nucleotides align to TRBD1. The CDR3 covers 13 residues. Trimming cost V 4 bases and J 3 bases; bases outside gene matches: 1. Per germline, CDR1 PRHDT and CDR2 FYEKMQ (reference sequence). CDR3 in DNA: TGTGCCAGCAGCTGGACAGGGTACACTGAAGCTTTCTTT. It translates to CASSWTGYTEAFF. Using reference TRBV13 and TRBJ1-1 for the parts outside the CDR3, the full variable domain is AAGVIQSPRHLIKEKRETATLKCYPIPRHDTVYWYQQGPGQDPQFLISFYEKMQSDKGSIPDRFSAQQFSDYHSELNMSSLELGDSALYFCASSWTGYTEAFFGQGTRLTVV.

The rearrangement joins TRBV11-2 to TRBJ2-1; 11 bases align to TRBD2. Per the germline V gene, CDR1 is SGHAT and CDR2 is FQNNGV. The CDR3 contains 15 residues. The V and J ends lost 5 bases and 9 bases, in that order; junction bases with no gene match: 9. The CDR3 sequence is CASSISGRASAEQFF. Written as DNA, the CDR3 is TGTGCCAGCAGCATTAGCGGGAGGGCCTCGGCTGAGCAGTTCTTC.

This chain links TRBV19 with TRBJ2-7; 9 bases are shared with TRBD1. The CDR3 is 14 amino acids. Germline CDR1 reads LNHDA; CDR2 reads SQIVND (reference sequence). V shed 4 bases and J 3 bases; nucleotides not matched to a gene: 4. This CDR3 reads CASSTGTGIYEQYF. The CDR3 region has the DNA TGTGCCAGTAGTACAGGGACAGGGATCTACGAGCAGTACTTC.

This clone was seen once. V gene TRBV7-9 combines with J gene TRBJ1-2; D remains ambiguous. Germline V lookup: CDR1 SEHNR, CDR2 FQNEAQ (reference sequence). There are 14 residues in the CDR3. The germline V and J ends were trimmed by 1 base and 1 base, with 7 bases remaining between them. In nucleotides, the CDR3 is TGTGCCAGCAGCTTAGATACACTTAACTATGGCTACACCTTC. Protein: CASSLDTLNYGYTF.

V usage is TRBV5-4 and J usage is TRBJ1-2; D unclear. CDR3 size: 17 residues. The germline gives CDR1 SGHNT, CDR2 YYREEE (reference sequence). V gave up 5 bases and J gave up 2 bases, with 22 bases separating them. CDR3 sequence: CASRPHHEGGNNYGYTF. DNA for the CDR3: TGTGCCAGCAGACCCCACCACGAGGGAGGCAACAACTATGGCTACACCTTC.

The J gene is TRBJ2-1, the V gene TRBV6-1, with 11 bases that match TRBD2. With V trimmed by 6 bases and J by 8 bases, 6 bases remained unmatched. Germline V gene data show CDR1 as MNHNS and CDR2 as SASEGT. The CDR3 is 14 residues long. The CDR3 protein is CASRRLAGQDEQFF. In DNA form, the CDR3 reads TGTGCCAGCAGGCGACTAGCGGGGCAAGATGAGCAGTTCTTC.

The chain is built from TRBV5-5 and TRBJ1-1, with D possibly matching TRBD1 (6 bases). V lost 6 bases, J lost 2 bases, and 17 bases lay in between. This CDR3 contains 15 residues. From germline, CDR1 is SGHKS and CDR2 YYEKEE (reference sequence). For the CDR3, the DNA is TGTGCCAGCACCATCTCGACAGGAGGTAACACTGAAGCTTTCTTT. This translates into CASTISTGGNTEAFF.

The V call is TRBV29-1, the J call TRBJ1-2, with D hard to call. The V gene lost 6 bases and the J gene lost 3 bases, with 14 bases spanning the gap. The length of the CDR3 is 13 residues. Germline CDR1 is SQVTM and CDR2 is ANQGSEA. CDR3 residues: CSVRDQSDYGYTF. CDR3 bases: TGCAGCGTCCGGGATCAAAGCGACTATGGCTACACCTTC.

V usage is TRBV28 and J usage is TRBJ2-7; TRBD2 aligns across 7 bases. Germline values: CDR1 MDHEN, CDR2 SYDVKM. The CDR3 is 15 residues long. J gave up 1 base and V 1 base, and 4 bases lay outside the gene matches. As DNA, the CDR3 is TGTGCCAGCAGTTTATCGTGGGAGGGTTCCTACGAGCAGTACTTC. Residues: CASSLSWEGSYEQYF.

The chain uses TRBV15 and TRBJ1-5, with D uncertain. Germline CDR1 and CDR2: LNHNV and YYDKDF (reference sequence). The germline V and J ends were trimmed by 1 base and 1 base, with 8 bases remaining between them. The CDR3 is made up of 15 amino acids. The CDR3 reads CATSRVGVSNQPQHF. In DNA, the CDR3 is TGTGCCACCAGCAGAGTTGGGGTAAGCAATCAGCCCCAGCATTTT.

The J gene is TRBJ2-1, the V gene TRBV10-2; 7 bases agree with TRBD1. Germline V gene lookup returns CDR1 WSHSY and CDR2 SAAADI. J gave up 5 bases and V 4 bases, and 8 bases lay outside the gene matches. The CDR3 runs 15 residues. The CDR3, as DNA: TGCGCCAGCAGTGGGGACAGCCGATTTAACAATGAGCAGTTCTTC. This codes for CASSGDSRFNNEQFF.